The next 10 T cell receptor beta chains were all read from a single sample in a study of blood T cell repertoires in COVID-19. The table came from immunoSEQ multiplex PCR; TCRdb's copy has only in-frame clones and leaves some out. The sample records around 200,000 clones, 70% to 90% being singletons. The specimen was peripheral blood. The receptors were gathered from a woman aged 80 or over with acute or convalescent COVID-19.

The chain recombines TRBV25-1 with TRBJ1-2, with D unclear. V lost 3 bases to trimming and J lost 3 bases, with 17 bases between them. CDR1 is MGHDK and CDR2 is SYGVNS in the germline V gene. CDR3 length: 16 amino acids. For the CDR3, the DNA is TGTGCCAGCAGTGAGTACGGCAGGAACATCCACTATGGCTACACCTTC. It yields the protein CASSEYGRNIHYGYTF.

The V and J genes are TRBV18 and TRBJ2-5; maybe TRBD2 (6 bases). The V gene's germline CDR1 is KGHSH and CDR2 LQKENI. CDR3 size: 14 residues. V was cut by 6 bases and J by 4 bases, with 15 bases left in between. The CDR3 is CASSPGTSGETQYF. Here the CDR3 DNA reads TGTGCCAGCTCCCCCGGGACTTCTGGAGAGACCCAGTACTTC.

V gene TRBV5-4 combines with J gene TRBJ2-7; the match to TRBD2 covers 11 bases. Unmatched junction bases numbered 5, after V lost 2 bases and J lost 4 bases. Per germline, CDR1 SGHNT and CDR2 YYREEE (reference sequence). The CDR3 has 15 amino acids. CDR3 bases: TGTGCCAGCAGCTTTACTAGCGGGAGAACGTACGAGCAGTACTTC. Translation gives CASSFTSGRTYEQYF. The full variable domain, rest sourced from reference TRBV5-4 and TRBJ2-7, is ETGVTQSPTHLIKTRGQQVTLRCSSQSGHNTVSWYQQALGQGPQFIFQYYREEENGRGNFPPRFSGLQFPNYSSELNVNALELDDSALYLCASSFTSGRTYEQYFGPGTRLTVT.

The chain joins TRBV3-1 (or the pseudogene TRBV3-2) to TRBJ2-5, with no clear D. This CDR3 has 15 amino acids. The V gene's germline CDR1 is LGHDT and CDR2 YNNKEL (reference sequence). V was clipped by 1 base and J by 5 bases, with 14 bases between them. Here the CDR3 reads CASSQVLSVRETQYF. The CDR3 DNA follows: TGTGCCAGCAGCCAAGTACTATCAGTAAGGGAGACCCAGTACTTC.

The chain joins TRBV7-2 to TRBJ2-7; D is perhaps TRBD2 (5 bases). The CDR3 contains 15 residues. The ends were cut back, 1 base at V and 6 bases at J, with 16 bases in the middle. CDR1 and CDR2 (germline): SGHTA, FQGNSA. The DNA of the CDR3 is TGTGCCAGCAGCTTAGTACTAGAAGAAGGTCTCGAGCAGTACTTC. This codes for CASSLVLEEGLEQYF.

This clone appeared once. The chain combines TRBV27 with TRBJ2-1, with 12 bases fitting TRBD2. The J segment lost 4 bases and the V segment lost 5 bases, leaving 6 bases of the junction unmatched. Germline V gene sequence: CDR1 MNHEY, CDR2 SMNVEV (reference sequence). The CDR3 consists of 16 residues. For the CDR3, the DNA is TGTGCCAGCAGTCTCCTAGCGGGGGGGCCGTACAATGAGCAGTTCTTC. This sequence encodes CASSLLAGGPYNEQFF.

V and J are TRBV11-2 and TRBJ2-5; possibly TRBD2 for D (5 bases). The CDR3 covers 11 residues. Germline V gene lookup returns CDR1 SGHAT and CDR2 FQNNGV. V was clipped by 5 bases and J by 7 bases, with 8 bases between them. Written as DNA, the CDR3 is TGTGCCAGCAGCCTCCGGGGGACCCAGTACTTC. It codes for CASSLRGTQYF.

CDR3 DNA sequence: TGTGCCAGCAGCCCCGGACAGAACACTGAAGCTTTCTTT. It yields the protein CASSPGQNTEAFF. J is TRBJ1-1 and V is TRBV6-6; weak D call: TRBD1 (5 bases). Trimming shortened V by 6 bases and J by 1 base, and 9 bases separated the two germline ends. Germline V gene data show CDR1 as MNHNY and CDR2 as SVGAGI (reference sequence). The CDR3 runs to 13 residues.

This chain joins TRBV7-2 and TRBJ1-5, with TRBD1 matching over 7 bases. V shed 5 bases, J shed 2 bases, and the junction held 3 bases outside the gene matches. The CDR3 covers 14 residues. CDR1 and CDR2 (germline): SGHTA, FQGNSA. DNA for the CDR3: TGTGCCAGCAGCCCAGACAGGGGCAATCAGCCCCAGCATTTT. Protein product: CASSPDRGNQPQHF.

The V call is TRBV27, the J call TRBJ2-7, with a weak D call TRBD2 (7 bases). The V gene lost 4 bases and the J gene lost 7 bases, with 20 bases spanning the gap. The CDR3 is 15 amino acids. Germline assignment: CDR1 MNHEY and CDR2 SMNVEV (reference sequence). As DNA, the CDR3 is TGTGCCAGCAGTTCCCCGTCCCGGACAGCGGGGGAGCAGTACTTC. Translated: CASSSPSRTAGEQYF.